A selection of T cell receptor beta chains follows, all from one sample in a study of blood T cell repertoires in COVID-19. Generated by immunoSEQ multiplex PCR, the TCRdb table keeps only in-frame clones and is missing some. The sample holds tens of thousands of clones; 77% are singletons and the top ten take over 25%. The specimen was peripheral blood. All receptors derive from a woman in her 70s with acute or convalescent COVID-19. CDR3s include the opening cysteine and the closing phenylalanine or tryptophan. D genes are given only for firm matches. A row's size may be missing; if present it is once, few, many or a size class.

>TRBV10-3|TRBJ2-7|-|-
TGTGCCATCAGTACTGACAGTTCCACTTACGAGCAGTACTTC
CAISTDSSTYEQYF
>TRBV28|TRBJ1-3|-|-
TGTGCCAGCAGTTCAGAGGTTTCTGGAAACACCATATATTTT
CASSSEVSGNTIYF
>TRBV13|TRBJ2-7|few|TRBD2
TGTGCCAGCAGCTCTTCGGGGGGGGAAGGCTCCTACGAGCAGTACTTC
CASSSSGGEGSYEQYF
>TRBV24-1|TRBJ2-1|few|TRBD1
TGTGCCACCAGTGAAACATCGACAAAGGGGGCGCGGGAGCAGTTCTTC
CATSETSTKGAREQFF
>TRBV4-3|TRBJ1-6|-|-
TGCGCCAGCAGCCAAGATCTTGGGGGGTCCTATAATTCACCCCTCCACTTT
CASSQDLGGSYNSPLHF
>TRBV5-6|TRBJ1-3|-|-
TGTGCCAGCAGCGCAGGTCTGGGTTCTGGAAACACCATATATTTT
CASSAGLGSGNTIYF
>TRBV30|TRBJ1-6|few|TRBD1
TGTGCCTGGAACAGGGGGCAAAATTCACCCCTCCACTTT
CAWNRGQNSPLHF
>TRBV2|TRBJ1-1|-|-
TGTGCCAGCAGTGAATGGGGGGGTGGATATGGCACTGAAGCTTTCTTT
CASSEWGGGYGTEAFF
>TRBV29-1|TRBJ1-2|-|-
TGCAGCGTGTTATTGGGGGCGGGCTATGGCTACACCTTC
CSVLLGAGYGYTF
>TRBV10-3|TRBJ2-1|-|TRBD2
TGTGCCATCAGTGAGAATTTAGCGGGGGGCGTCAATGAGCAGTTCTTC
CAISENLAGGVNEQFF